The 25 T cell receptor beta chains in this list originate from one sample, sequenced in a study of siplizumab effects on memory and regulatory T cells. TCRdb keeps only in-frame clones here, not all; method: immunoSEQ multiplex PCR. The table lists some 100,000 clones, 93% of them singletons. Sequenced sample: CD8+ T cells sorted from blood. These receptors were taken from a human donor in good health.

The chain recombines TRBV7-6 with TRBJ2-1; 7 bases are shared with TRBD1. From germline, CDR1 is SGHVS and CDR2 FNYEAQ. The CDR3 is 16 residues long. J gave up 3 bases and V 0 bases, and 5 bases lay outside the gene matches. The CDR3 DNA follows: TGTGCCAGCAGCTTAGCCCTGGCAGGGGGCTACAATGAGCAGTTCTTC. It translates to CASSLALAGGYNEQFF. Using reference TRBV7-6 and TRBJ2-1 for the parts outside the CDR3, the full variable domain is GAGVSQSPRYKVTKRGQDVALRCDPISGHVSLYWYRQALGQGPEFLTYFNYEAQQDKSGLPNDRFSAERPEGSISTLTIQRTEQRDSAMYRCASSLALAGGYNEQFFGPGTRLTVL.

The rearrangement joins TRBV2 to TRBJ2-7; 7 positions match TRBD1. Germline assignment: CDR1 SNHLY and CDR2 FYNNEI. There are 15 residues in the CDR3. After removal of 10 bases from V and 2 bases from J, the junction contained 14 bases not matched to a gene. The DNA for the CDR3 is TGTGCCATCTTGAGGGGTCGGGGACAGACCTACGAGCAGTACTTC. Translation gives CAILRGRGQTYEQYF.

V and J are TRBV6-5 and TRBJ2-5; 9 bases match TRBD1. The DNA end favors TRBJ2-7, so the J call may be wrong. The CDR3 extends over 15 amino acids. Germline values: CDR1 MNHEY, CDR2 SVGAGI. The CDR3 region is CASSRTGEGSYEQYF. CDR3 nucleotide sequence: TGTGCCAGCAGTAGGACAGGGGAGGGCTCCTACGAGCAGTACTTC.

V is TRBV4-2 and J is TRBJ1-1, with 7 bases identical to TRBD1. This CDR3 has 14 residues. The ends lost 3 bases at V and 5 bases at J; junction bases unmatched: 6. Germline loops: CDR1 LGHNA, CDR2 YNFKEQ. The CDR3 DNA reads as TGTGCCAGCAGCCACCTGACAGGGAGGACTGAAGCTTTCTTT. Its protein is CASSHLTGRTEAFF.

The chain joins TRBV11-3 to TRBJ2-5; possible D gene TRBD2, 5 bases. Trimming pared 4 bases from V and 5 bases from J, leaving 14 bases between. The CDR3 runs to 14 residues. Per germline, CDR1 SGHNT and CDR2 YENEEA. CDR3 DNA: TGTGCCAGCAGCTCCAGACTAATCGCGGAGACCCAGTACTTC. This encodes CASSSRLIAETQYF.

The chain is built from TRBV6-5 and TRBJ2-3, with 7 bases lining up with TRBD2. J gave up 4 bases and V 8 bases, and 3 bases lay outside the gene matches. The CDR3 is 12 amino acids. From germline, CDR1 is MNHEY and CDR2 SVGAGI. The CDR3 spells CASQRDPDTQYF. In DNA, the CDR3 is TGTGCCAGCCAGCGGGATCCAGATACGCAGTATTTT.

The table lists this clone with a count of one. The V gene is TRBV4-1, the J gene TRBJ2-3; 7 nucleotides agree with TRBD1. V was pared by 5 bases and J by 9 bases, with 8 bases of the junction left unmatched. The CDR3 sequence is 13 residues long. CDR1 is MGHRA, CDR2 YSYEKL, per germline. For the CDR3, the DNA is TGCGCCAGCAGCGTTACAGGGGCCGGGACGCAGTATTTT. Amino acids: CASSVTGAGTQYF.

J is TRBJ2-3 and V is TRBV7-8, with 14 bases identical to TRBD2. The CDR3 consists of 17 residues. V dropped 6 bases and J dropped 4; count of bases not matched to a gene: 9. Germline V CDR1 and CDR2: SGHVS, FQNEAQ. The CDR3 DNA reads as TGTGCCAGCAGTAATGCAGGACTAGCGGGAGGCCCAGATACGCAGTATTTT. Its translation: CASSNAGLAGGPDTQYF.

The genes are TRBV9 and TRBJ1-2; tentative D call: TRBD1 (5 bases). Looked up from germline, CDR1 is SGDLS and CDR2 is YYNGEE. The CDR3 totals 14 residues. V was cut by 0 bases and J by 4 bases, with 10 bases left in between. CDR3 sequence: CASSVGGAAYGYTF. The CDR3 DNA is TGTGCCAGCAGCGTAGGAGGGGCCGCCTATGGCTACACCTTC.

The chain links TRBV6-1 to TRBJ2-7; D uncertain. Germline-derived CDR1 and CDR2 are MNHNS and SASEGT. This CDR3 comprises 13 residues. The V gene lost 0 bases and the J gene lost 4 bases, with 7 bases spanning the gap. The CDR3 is CASSEASRYEQYF. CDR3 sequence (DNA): TGTGCCAGCAGTGAAGCCTCACGGTACGAGCAGTACTTC.

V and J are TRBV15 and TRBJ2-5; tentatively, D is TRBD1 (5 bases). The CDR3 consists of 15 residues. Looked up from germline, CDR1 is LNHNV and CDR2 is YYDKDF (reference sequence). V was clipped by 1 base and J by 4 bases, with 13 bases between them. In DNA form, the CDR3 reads TGTGCCACCAGCAGAGTGGCAGGGCTGGGAGAGACCCAGTACTTC. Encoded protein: CATSRVAGLGETQYF.

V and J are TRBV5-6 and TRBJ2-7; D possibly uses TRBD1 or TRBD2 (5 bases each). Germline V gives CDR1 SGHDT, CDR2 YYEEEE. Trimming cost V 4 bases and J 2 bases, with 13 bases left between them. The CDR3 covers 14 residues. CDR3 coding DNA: TGTGCCAGCAGCATGGGGGACGGGGCCTACGAGCAGTACTTC. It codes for CASSMGDGAYEQYF.

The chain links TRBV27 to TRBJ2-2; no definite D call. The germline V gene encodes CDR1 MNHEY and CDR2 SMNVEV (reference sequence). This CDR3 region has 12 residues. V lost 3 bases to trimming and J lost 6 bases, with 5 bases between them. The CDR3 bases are TGTGCCAGCAGTTTTGGCGCCGGGGAGCTGTTTTTT. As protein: CASSFGAGELFF.

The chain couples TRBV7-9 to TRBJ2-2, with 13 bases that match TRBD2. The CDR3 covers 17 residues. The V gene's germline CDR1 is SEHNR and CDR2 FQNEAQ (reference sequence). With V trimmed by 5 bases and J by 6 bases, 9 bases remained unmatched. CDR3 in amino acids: CASSLGLAGAVAGELFF. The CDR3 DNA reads TGTGCCAGCAGCCTCGGACTAGCGGGAGCAGTTGCCGGGGAGCTGTTTTTT.

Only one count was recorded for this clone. This CDR3 reads CASRPKTGGSNEQFF. As DNA, the CDR3 is TGTGCCAGCAGGCCCAAGACAGGGGGGAGCAATGAGCAGTTCTTC. This chain links TRBV27 with TRBJ2-1; 9 nucleotides line up with TRBD1. Germline assignment: CDR1 MNHEY and CDR2 SMNVEV (reference sequence). Trimming removed 6 bases from V and 6 bases from J; junction bases left unmatched: 9. CDR3 size: 15 residues.

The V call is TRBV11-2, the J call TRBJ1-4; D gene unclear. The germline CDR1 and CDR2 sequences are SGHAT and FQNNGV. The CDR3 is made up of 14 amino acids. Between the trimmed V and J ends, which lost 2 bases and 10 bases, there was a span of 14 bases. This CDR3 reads CASSLSWEEGKLFF. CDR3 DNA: TGTGCCAGCAGCTTATCTTGGGAGGAGGGAAAACTGTTTTTT.

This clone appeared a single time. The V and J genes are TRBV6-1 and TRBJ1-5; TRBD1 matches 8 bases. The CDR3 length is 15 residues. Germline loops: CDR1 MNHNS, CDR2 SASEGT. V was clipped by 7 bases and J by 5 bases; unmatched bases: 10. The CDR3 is CASTVDRDLYQPQHF. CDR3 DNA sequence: TGTGCCAGCACCGTGGACAGGGACTTGTATCAGCCCCAGCATTTT.

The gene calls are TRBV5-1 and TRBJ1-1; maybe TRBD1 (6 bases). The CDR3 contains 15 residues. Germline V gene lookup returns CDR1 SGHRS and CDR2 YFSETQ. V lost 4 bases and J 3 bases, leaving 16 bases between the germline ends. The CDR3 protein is CASSPAGVGYTEAFF. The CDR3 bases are TGCGCCAGCAGCCCCGCAGGGGTTGGGTACACTGAAGCTTTCTTT.

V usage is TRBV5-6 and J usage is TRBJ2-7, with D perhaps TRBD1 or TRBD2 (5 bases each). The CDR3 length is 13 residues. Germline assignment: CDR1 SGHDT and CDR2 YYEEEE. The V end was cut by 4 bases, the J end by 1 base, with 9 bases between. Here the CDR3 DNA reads TGTGCCAGCAGCCCGGGACGGTCCTACGAGCAGTACTTC. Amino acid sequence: CASSPGRSYEQYF.

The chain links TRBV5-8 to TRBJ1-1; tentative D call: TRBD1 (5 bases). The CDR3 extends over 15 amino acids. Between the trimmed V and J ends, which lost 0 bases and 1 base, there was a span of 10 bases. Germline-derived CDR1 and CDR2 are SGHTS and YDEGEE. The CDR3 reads CASSLAWDGNTEAFF. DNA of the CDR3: TGTGCCAGCAGCTTGGCCTGGGACGGGAACACTGAAGCTTTCTTT.

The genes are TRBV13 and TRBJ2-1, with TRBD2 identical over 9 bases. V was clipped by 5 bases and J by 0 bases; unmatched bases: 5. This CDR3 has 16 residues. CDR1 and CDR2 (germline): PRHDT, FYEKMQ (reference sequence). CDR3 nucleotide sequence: TGTGCCAGCAGCACGACTAGCGGCTCCTCCTACAATGAGCAGTTCTTC. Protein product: CASSTTSGSSYNEQFF.

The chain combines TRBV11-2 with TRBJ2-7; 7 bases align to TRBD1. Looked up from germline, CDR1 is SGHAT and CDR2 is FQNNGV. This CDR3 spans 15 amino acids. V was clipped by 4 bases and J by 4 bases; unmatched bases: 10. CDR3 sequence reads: CASSYDRVGRYEQYF. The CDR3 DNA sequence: TGTGCCAGCAGCTACGACAGGGTAGGGCGGTACGAGCAGTACTTC.

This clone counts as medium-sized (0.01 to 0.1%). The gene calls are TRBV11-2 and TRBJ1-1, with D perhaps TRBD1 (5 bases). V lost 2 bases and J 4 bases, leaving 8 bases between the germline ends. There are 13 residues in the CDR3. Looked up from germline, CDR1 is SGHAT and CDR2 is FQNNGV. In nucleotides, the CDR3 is TGTGCCAGCAGCTTATGGGGCAGCACTGAAGCTTTCTTT. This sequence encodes CASSLWGSTEAFF.

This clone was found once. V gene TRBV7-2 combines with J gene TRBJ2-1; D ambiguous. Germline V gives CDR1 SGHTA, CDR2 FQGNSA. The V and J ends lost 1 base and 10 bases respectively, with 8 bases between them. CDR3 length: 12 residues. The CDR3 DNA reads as TGTGCCAGCAGCTTAGGTCTGTGGGAGCAGTTCTTC. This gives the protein CASSLGLWEQFF.

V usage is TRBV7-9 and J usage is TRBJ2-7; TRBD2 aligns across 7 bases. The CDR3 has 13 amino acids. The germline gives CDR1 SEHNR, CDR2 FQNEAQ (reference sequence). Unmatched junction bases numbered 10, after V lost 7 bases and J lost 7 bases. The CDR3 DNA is TGTGCCAGCACTCTCGTGGGGGGGTATGAGCAGTACTTC. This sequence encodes CASTLVGGYEQYF.